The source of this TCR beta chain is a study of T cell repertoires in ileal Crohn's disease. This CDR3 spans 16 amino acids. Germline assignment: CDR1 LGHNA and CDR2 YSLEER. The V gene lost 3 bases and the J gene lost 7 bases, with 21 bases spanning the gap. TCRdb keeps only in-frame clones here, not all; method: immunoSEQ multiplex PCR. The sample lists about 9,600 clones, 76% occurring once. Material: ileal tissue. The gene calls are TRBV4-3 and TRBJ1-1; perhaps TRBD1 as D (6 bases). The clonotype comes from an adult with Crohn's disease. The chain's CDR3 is CASSQEPGVQRGEAFF. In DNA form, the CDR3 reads TGCGCCAGCAGCCAGGAGCCAGGGGTTCAACGGGGTGAAGCTTTCTTT.